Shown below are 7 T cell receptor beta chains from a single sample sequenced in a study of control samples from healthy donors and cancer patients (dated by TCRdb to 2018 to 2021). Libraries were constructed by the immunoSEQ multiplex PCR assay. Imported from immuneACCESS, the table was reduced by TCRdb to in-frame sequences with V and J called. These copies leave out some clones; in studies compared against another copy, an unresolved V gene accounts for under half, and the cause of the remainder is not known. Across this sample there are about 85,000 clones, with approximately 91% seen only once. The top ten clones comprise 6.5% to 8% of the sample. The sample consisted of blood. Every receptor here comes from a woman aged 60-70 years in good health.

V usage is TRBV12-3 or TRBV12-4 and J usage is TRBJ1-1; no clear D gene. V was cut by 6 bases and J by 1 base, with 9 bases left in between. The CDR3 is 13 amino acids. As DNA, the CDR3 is TGTGCCAGCAGCGCTGGACCGAACACTGAAGCTTTCTTT. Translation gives CASSAGPNTEAFF.

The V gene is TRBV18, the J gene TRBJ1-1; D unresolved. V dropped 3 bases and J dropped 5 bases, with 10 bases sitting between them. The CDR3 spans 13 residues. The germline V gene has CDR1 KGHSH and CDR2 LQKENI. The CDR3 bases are TGTGCCAGCTCACCGTTCGGAGGGACTGAAGCTTTCTTT. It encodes CASSPFGGTEAFF.

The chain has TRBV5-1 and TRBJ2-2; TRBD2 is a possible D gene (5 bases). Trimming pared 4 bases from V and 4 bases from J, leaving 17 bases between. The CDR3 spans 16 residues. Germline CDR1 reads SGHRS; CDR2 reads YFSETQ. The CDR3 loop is CASSRSSSAGTGELFF. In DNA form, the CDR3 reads TGCGCCAGCAGCCGCTCTAGCTCCGCGGGCACCGGGGAGCTGTTTTTT.

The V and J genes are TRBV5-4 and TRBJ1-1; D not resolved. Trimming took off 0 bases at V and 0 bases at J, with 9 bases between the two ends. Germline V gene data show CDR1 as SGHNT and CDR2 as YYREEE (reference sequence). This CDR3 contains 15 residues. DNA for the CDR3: TGTGCCAGCAGCTTGGCCAGCTCCATGAACACTGAAGCTTTCTTT. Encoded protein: CASSLASSMNTEAFF. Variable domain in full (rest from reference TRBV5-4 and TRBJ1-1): ETGVTQSPTHLIKTRGQQVTLRCSSQSGHNTVSWYQQALGQGPQFIFQYYREEENGRGNFPPRFSGLQFPNYSSELNVNALELDDSALYLCASSLASSMNTEAFFGQGTRLTVV.

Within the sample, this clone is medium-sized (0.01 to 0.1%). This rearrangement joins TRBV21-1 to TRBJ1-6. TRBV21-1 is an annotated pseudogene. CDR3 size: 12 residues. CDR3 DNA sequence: TGTGCCAGAGGTGTCCCCAATTCACCCCTCCACTTT. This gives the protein CARGVPNSPLHF.

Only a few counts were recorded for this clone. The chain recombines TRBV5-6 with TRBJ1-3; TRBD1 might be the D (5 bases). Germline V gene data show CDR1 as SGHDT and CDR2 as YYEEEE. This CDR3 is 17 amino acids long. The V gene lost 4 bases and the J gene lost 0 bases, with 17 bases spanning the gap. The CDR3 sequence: CASSRVTGDFSGNTIYF. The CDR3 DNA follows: TGTGCCAGCAGCCGAGTAACAGGTGACTTCTCTGGAAACACCATATATTTT.

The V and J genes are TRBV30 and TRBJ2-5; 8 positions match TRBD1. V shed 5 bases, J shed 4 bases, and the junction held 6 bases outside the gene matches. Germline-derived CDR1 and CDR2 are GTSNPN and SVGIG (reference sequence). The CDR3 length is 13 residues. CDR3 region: CAWELGQGETQYF. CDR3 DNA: TGTGCCTGGGAACTAGGACAGGGAGAGACCCAGTACTTC.